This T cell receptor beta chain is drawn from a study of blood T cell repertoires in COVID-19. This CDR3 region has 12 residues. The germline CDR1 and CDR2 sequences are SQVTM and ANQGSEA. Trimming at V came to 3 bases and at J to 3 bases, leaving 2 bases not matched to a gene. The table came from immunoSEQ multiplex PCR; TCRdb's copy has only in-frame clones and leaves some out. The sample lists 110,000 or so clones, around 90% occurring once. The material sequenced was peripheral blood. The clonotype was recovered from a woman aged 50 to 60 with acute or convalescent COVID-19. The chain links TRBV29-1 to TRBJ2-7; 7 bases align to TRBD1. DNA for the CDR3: TGCAGCGTTGAGCAGGGGGACTACGAGCAGTACTTC. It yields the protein CSVEQGDYEQYF.